In its sample, the clone carrying this T cell receptor beta chain was seen once. The target antigen is unknown. One junction end disagrees with the germline gene, perhaps due to a read error. Data came from immunoSEQ multiplex PCR; TCRdb stores just in-frame clones and leaves some out. The sample yields some 58,000 clones, 85% to 90% seen once. The record originates from a study of OX40 agonist ivuxolimab in advanced cancers. Looking at the study overall: Ivuxolimab, an agonist antibody against OX40 (CD134), was given to patients.

This CDR3 has 16 residues. Germline V gene sequence: CDR1 SGHAT, CDR2 FQNNGV. Whole-study results and caveats: The study observed clonal expansion of CD4+ and CD8+ blood T cells by week 6 at 0.1 to 3.0 mg/kg.

This sample comprised CD4+ or CD8+ T cells sorted from blood, obtained in a trial of the OX40 agonist ivuxolimab. The clonotype originates from an adult with an advanced solid tumor such as melanoma, head and neck, liver or kidney cancer. The chain recombines TRBV11-2 with TRBJ2-7, with 8 positions matching TRBD1. The CDR3 region has the DNA TGTGCCAGCAGCCTAGACCAACAGGGGGTCTCCTACGAGCAGTACTTC. As protein: CASSLDQQGVSYEQYF. Full variable domain (rest looked up from reference TRBV11-2 and TRBJ2-7): EAGVAQSPRYKIIEKRQSVAFWCNPISGHATLYWYQQILGQGPKLLIQFQNNGVVDDSQLPKDRFSAERLKGVDSTLKIQPAKLEDSAVYLCASSLDQQGVSYEQYFGPGTRLTVT.